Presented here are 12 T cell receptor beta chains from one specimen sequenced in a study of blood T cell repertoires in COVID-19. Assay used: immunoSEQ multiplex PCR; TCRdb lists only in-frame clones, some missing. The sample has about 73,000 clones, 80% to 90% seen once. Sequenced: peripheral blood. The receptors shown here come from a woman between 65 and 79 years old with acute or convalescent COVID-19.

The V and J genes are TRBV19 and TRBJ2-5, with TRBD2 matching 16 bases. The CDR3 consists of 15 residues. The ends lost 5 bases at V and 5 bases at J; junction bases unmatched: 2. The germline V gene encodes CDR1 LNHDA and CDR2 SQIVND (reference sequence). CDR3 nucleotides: TGTGCCAGTAGTTCGGGACTAGCGGGAGGGGAGACCCAGTACTTC. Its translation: CASSSGLAGGETQYF.

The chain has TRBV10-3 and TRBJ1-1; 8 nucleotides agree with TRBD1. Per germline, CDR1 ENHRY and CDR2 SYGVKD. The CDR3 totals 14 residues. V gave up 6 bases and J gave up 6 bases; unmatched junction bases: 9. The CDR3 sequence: CAIRWTGKGSEAFF. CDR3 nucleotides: TGTGCCATCAGATGGACAGGGAAGGGCTCTGAAGCTTTCTTT.

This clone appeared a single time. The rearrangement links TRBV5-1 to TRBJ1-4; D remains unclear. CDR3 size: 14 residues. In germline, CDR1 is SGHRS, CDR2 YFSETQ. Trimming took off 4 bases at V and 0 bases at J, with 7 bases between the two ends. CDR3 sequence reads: CASSPRATNEKLFF. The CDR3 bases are TGCGCCAGCAGCCCGCGGGCAACTAATGAAAAACTGTTTTTT.

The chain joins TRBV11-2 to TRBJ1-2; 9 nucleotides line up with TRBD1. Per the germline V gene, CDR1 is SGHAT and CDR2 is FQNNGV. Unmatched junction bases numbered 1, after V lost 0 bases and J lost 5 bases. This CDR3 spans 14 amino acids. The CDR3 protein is CASSLDDRGYGYTF. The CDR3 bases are TGTGCCAGCAGCTTAGATGACAGGGGGTATGGCTACACCTTC. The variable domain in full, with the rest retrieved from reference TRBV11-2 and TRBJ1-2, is EAGVAQSPRYKIIEKRQSVAFWCNPISGHATLYWYQQILGQGPKLLIQFQNNGVVDDSQLPKDRFSAERLKGVDSTLKIQPAKLEDSAVYLCASSLDDRGYGYTFGSGTRLTVV.

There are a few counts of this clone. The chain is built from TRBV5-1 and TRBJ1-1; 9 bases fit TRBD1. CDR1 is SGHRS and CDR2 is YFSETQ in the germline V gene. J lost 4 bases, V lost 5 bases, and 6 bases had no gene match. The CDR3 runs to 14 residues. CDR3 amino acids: CASRTGGDSTEAFF. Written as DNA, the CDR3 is TGCGCCAGCAGGACAGGGGGGGATAGCACTGAAGCTTTCTTT.

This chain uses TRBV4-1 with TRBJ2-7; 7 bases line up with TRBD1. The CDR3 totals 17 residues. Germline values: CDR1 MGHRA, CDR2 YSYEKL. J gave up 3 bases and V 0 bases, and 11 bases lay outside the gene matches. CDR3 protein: CASSQDRGRSRSYEQYF. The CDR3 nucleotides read TGCGCCAGCAGCCAAGATAGGGGGCGGAGTCGGAGCTACGAGCAGTACTTC.

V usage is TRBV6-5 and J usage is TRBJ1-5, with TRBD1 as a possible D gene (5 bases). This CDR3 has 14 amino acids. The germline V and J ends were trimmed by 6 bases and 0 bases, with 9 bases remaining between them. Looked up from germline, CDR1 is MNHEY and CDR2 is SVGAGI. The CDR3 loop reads CASRTGASNQPQHF. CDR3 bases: TGTGCCAGCAGAACAGGAGCTAGCAATCAGCCCCAGCATTTT.

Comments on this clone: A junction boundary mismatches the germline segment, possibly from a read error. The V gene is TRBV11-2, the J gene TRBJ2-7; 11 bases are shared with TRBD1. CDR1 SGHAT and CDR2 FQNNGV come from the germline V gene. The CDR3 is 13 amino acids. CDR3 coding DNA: TGTGCCAGCAGCTCTACTTTGGGACAGGGGGTTAACTTC. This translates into CASSSTLGQGVNF.

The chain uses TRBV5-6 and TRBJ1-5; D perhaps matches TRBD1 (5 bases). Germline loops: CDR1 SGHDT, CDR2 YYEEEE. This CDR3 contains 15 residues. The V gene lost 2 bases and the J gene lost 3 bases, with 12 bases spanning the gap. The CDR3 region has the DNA TGTGCCAGCAGCTTTTATCAGGGTTACAATCAGCCCCAGCATTTT. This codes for CASSFYQGYNQPQHF.

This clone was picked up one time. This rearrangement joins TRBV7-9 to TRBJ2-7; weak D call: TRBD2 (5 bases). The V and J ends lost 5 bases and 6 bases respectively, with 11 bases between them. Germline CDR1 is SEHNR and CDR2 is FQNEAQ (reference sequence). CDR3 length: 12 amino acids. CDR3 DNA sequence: TGTGCCAGCAGCGCGAGAGGAGGCGAGCAGTACTTC. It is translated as CASSARGGEQYF.

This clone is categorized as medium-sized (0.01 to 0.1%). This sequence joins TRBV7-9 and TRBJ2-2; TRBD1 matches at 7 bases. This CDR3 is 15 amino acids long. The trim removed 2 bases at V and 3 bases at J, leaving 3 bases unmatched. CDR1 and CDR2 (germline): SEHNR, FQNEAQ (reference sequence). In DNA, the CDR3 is TGTGCCAGCAGCTTAAACAGGGGACACACCGGGGAGCTGTTTTTT. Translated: CASSLNRGHTGELFF.

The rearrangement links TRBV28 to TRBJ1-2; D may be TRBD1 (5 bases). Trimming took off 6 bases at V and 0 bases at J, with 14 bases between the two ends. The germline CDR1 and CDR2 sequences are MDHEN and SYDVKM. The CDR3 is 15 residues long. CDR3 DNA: TGTGCCAGCAGATACTACGGGGGAACTAACTATGGCTACACCTTC. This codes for CASRYYGGTNYGYTF.